The rows below give T cell receptor beta chains drawn from one sample of a study of neurological immune-mediated disorders. TCRdb reprocessed the 5' RACE reads via MiXCR and lists one record per CDR3 protein. The sample consists of 40,000 to 45,000 distinct CDR3 sequences, about 6.9% of them appearing once. The sample comprised CD4+ T cells from blood. The origin of the receptors is a woman between 40 and 55 years old in good health. CDR3s include the opening cysteine and the closing phenylalanine or tryptophan. D genes are given only for firm matches. Clone size appears in some rows only: once, few, many, or a class for an expanded clone.

clone size	J gene	D gene	V gene	CDR3 DNA	CDR3 protein
many	TRBJ2-5	.	TRBV7-3	TGTGCCAGCAGCTCCCTGGGGGGGCCCCAAGAGACCCAGTACTTC	CASSSLGGPQETQYF
many	TRBJ2-5	.	TRBV20-1	TGCAGTGTAAGATTTGTAGAGACCCAGTACTTC	CSVRFVETQYF
many	TRBJ2-5	.	TRBV9	TGTGCCAGCAGCCGCCAGGAGGTGGAGACCCAGTACTTC	CASSRQEVETQYF
.	TRBJ2-5	.	TRBV28	TGTGCCAGCAGTTTAACTTTAACAGGGCGAGAGACCCAGTACTTC	CASSLTLTGRETQYF
many	TRBJ2-1	.	TRBV20-1	TGCAGTGCTAGAGTGGTGAATGAGCAGTTCTTC	CSARVVNEQFF
many	TRBJ2-5	.	TRBV4-1	TGCGCCAGCAGCCTAGTGGAGGGGGGAGATGAGACCCAGTACTTC	CASSLVEGGDETQYF
many	TRBJ2-7	.	TRBV28	TGTGCCAGCAGTTTGGGGGCCTACGAGCAGTACTTC	CASSLGAYEQYF
many	TRBJ1-5	.	TRBV5-1	TGCGCCAGCAGCTTGGGTGGAGGGAGCAATCAGCCCCAGCATTTT	CASSLGGGSNQPQHF
many	TRBJ1-5	.	TRBV7-2	TGTGCCAGCAGCTTCGGGGAATTTAATCAGCCCCAGCATTTT	CASSFGEFNQPQHF
many	TRBJ1-5	TRBD1	TRBV20-1	TGCAGTGCTAGTCTAGACAGGGCTAGCAATCAGCCCCAGCATTTT	CSASLDRASNQPQHF
many	TRBJ2-1	TRBD2	TRBV20-1	TGCAGTGCTAGTAGCGGGAGGGCCCTCTACAATGAGCAGTTCTTC	CSASSGRALYNEQFF
many	TRBJ2-5	.	TRBV7-9	TGTGCCAGCAGCTTCGGGGGAGAGACCCAGTACTTC	CASSFGGETQYF
medium-sized	TRBJ2-7	.	TRBV24-1	TGTGCCACCAGTGACCCGTACAGCTACGAGCAGTACTTC	CATSDPYSYEQYF
many	TRBJ2-7	.	TRBV5-1	TGCGCCAGCAGCTTGTTTCTGGGTTCCTACGAGCAGTACTTC	CASSLFLGSYEQYF